The following is a T cell receptor (beta chain) sequence with its context. This record comes from a study of identical twins. This CDR3 is 15 amino acids long. Unmatched junction bases numbered 7, after V lost 6 bases and J lost 7 bases. MiXCR, run by TCRdb on the 5' RACE reads, gives a single entry per CDR3 protein. Of roughly 570,000 distinct CDR3 sequences listed, approximately 9.6% are singletons. The data also belong to a second study, concerning yellow fever vaccine responses in identical twins.

Sequences were obtained from PBMCs. The J gene is TRBJ2-1, the V gene TRBV12-3 or TRBV12-4; 12 bases fit TRBD2. This TCR came from a woman younger than 35 in good health. CDR3 amino acids: CASSGLAGMSNEQFF. The CDR3 DNA follows: TGTGCCAGCAGCGGACTAGCGGGAATGAGTAATGAGCAGTTCTTC.